Listed below are T cell receptor beta chains from one sample, sequenced in a study of blood T cells in healthy people across ages. TCRdb itself ran the 5' RACE reads through MiXCR, one entry per CDR3 protein. The data contain approximately 1,000,000 distinct CDR3 sequences, around 45% of them singletons. Sequenced: blood. The receptors were gathered from a woman between 55 and 75 years old in good health. Both conserved end residues are part of each CDR3. D genes are given only for firm matches. Only part of the rows carry a size: once, few, many, or a class if the clone is expanded.

D gene: -
V gene: TRBV28
J gene: TRBJ1-6
clone size: -
CDR3 DNA: TGTGCCAGCAGTTTATTGTCCGGGACATCCTATAATTCACCCCTCCACTTT
CDR3 protein: CASSLLSGTSYNSPLHF

D gene: TRBD1
V gene: TRBV27
J gene: TRBJ1-2
clone size: -
CDR3 DNA: TGTGCCGTAAGGCAGGGGGCCCATGGCTACACCTTC
CDR3 protein: CAVRQGAHGYTF

D gene: -
V gene: TRBV10-3
J gene: TRBJ2-5
clone size: -
CDR3 DNA: TGTGCCATCACCCGGACCCCTGAGGAGACCCAGTACTTC
CDR3 protein: CAITRTPEETQYF

D gene: TRBD2
V gene: TRBV10-3
J gene: TRBJ2-3
clone size: -
CDR3 DNA: TGTGCCATCAAACCTATAGCGGGAGGCCAAAGCACAGATACGCAGTATTTT
CDR3 protein: CAIKPIAGGQSTDTQYF

D gene: TRBD2
V gene: TRBV13
J gene: TRBJ2-7
clone size: few
CDR3 DNA: TGTGCCAGCTTGCCTTGGGGGACTAGCGGATACGAGCAGTACTTC
CDR3 protein: CASLPWGTSGYEQYF

D gene: TRBD1
V gene: TRBV6-2/TRBV6-3
J gene: TRBJ2-2
clone size: -
CDR3 DNA: TGTGCCAGCAGTGGACAGGGCGGCGGGGAGCTGTTTTTT
CDR3 protein: CASSGQGGGELFF

D gene: -
V gene: TRBV18
J gene: TRBJ1-1
clone size: many
CDR3 DNA: TGTGCCAGCTCACCCGGGACTCCACCGACCACTGAAGCTTTCTTT
CDR3 protein: CASSPGTPPTTEAFF

D gene: -
V gene: TRBV5-1
J gene: TRBJ2-1
clone size: -
CDR3 DNA: TGCGCCAGCAGCTTGGAGCCCGTATCGTACAATGAGCAGTTCTTC
CDR3 protein: CASSLEPVSYNEQFF

D gene: TRBD1
V gene: TRBV28
J gene: TRBJ1-2
clone size: -
CDR3 DNA: TGTGCCAGCAGCCAGGGGGCGCTTGGCTACACCTTC
CDR3 protein: CASSQGALGYTF

D gene: -
V gene: TRBV28
J gene: TRBJ1-2
clone size: -
CDR3 DNA: TGTGCCAGCAGGACCCGGGGGGGGTATGGCTACACCTTC
CDR3 protein: CASRTRGGYGYTF

D gene: -
V gene: TRBV20-1
J gene: TRBJ2-7
clone size: -
CDR3 DNA: TGCAGTGCGGACCTCGGGGGCTCGGGAGAGCAGTACTTC
CDR3 protein: CSADLGGSGEQYF

D gene: -
V gene: TRBV5-1
J gene: TRBJ1-1
clone size: few
CDR3 DNA: TGCGCCAGCAGTCGACAGGCAGACATGAACACTGAAGCTTTCTTT
CDR3 protein: CASSRQADMNTEAFF

D gene: -
V gene: TRBV27
J gene: TRBJ1-2
clone size: -
CDR3 DNA: TGTGCCAGCAGTTCCTCCGGTAGGGGACTTGGCTATGGCTACACCTTC
CDR3 protein: CASSSSGRGLGYGYTF

D gene: -
V gene: TRBV27
J gene: TRBJ1-2
clone size: -
CDR3 DNA: TGTGCCAGCAGTTTGGGGGGCGCAGACTATGGCTACACCTTC
CDR3 protein: CASSLGGADYGYTF

D gene: TRBD1
V gene: TRBV27
J gene: TRBJ2-5
clone size: -
CDR3 DNA: TGTGCCAGCAGTTTCCTCGGACAGGAGGAAGAGCAGTACTTC
CDR3 protein: CASSFLGQEEEQYF

D gene: TRBD1
V gene: TRBV20-1
J gene: TRBJ1-3
clone size: -
CDR3 DNA: TGCAGTGCCATTTGGGGACAGGGGTTCTCTGGAAACACCATATATTTT
CDR3 protein: CSAIWGQGFSGNTIYF

D gene: -
V gene: TRBV5-1
J gene: TRBJ2-1
clone size: -
CDR3 DNA: TGCGCCAGCAGCCCGGGGGTAGCGGCCTACAATGAGCAGTTCTTC
CDR3 protein: CASSPGVAAYNEQFF

D gene: TRBD1
V gene: TRBV24-1
J gene: TRBJ1-2
clone size: -
CDR3 DNA: TGTGCCACCAGTGACCCCGGCAGGGGGTTCTATGGCTACACCTTC
CDR3 protein: CATSDPGRGFYGYTF

D gene: -
V gene: TRBV5-1
J gene: TRBJ1-2
clone size: -
CDR3 DNA: TGCGCCAGCAGCCTGTACACTTTATCTAACTATGGCTACACCTTC
CDR3 protein: CASSLYTLSNYGYTF

D gene: -
V gene: TRBV5-1
J gene: TRBJ1-6
clone size: few
CDR3 DNA: TGCGCCAGCAGCTTGGACTTAAGAGATTCACCCCTCCACTTT
CDR3 protein: CASSLDLRDSPLHF

D gene: TRBD2
V gene: TRBV28
J gene: TRBJ2-7
clone size: once
CDR3 DNA: TGTGCCAGCAGTGGGCGTTTAAGCGGGAACTCCTACGAGCAGTACTTC
CDR3 protein: CASSGRLSGNSYEQYF

D gene: TRBD2
V gene: TRBV28
J gene: TRBJ2-5
clone size: -
CDR3 DNA: TGTGCCAGCAGTCCTGGACTAGCGGGTAGGGCCCAGTACTTC
CDR3 protein: CASSPGLAGRAQYF

D gene: TRBD1
V gene: TRBV18
J gene: TRBJ1-5
clone size: -
CDR3 DNA: TGTGCCAGCTCACCAAATCCGAGGACAGGGGGCTTTAATGGCAATCAGCCCCAGCATTTT
CDR3 protein: CASSPNPRTGGFNGNQPQHF

D gene: TRBD1
V gene: TRBV14
J gene: TRBJ1-1
clone size: few
CDR3 DNA: TGTGCCAGCAGCCGGGACAGGGGGAACACTGAAGCTTTCTTT
CDR3 protein: CASSRDRGNTEAFF

D gene: -
V gene: TRBV10-3
J gene: TRBJ2-1
clone size: few
CDR3 DNA: TGTGCCATCAGTGCCCAGGGGAGTAATGAGCAGTTCTTC
CDR3 protein: CAISAQGSNEQFF

D gene: TRBD2
V gene: TRBV11-2
J gene: TRBJ2-5
clone size: once
CDR3 DNA: TGTGCCAGCAGCTTAGGCAGGGACTACTTGAAGAGAGAGACCCAGTACTTC
CDR3 protein: CASSLGRDYLKRETQYF

D gene: TRBD2
V gene: TRBV7-2
J gene: TRBJ2-7
clone size: many
CDR3 DNA: TGTGCCAGCAGCTCTAGCGGGAGTTTCTACGAGCAGTACTTC
CDR3 protein: CASSSSGSFYEQYF

D gene: -
V gene: TRBV7-9
J gene: TRBJ2-1
clone size: few
CDR3 DNA: TGTGCCAGCAGCACCCGTGACAGGTACAATGAGCAGTTCTTC
CDR3 protein: CASSTRDRYNEQFF

D gene: TRBD1
V gene: TRBV20-1
J gene: TRBJ1-5
clone size: -
CDR3 DNA: TGCAGTGCTAGACCCAAAGAGGACGGGACAGCTGAACACTATCAGCCCCAGCATTTT
CDR3 protein: CSARPKEDGTAEHYQPQHF

D gene: -
V gene: TRBV5-4
J gene: TRBJ1-1
clone size: -
CDR3 DNA: TGTGCCAGCAGCTCCAGGGGACTGAACACTGGAGCTTTCTTT
CDR3 protein: CASSSRGLNTGAFF

D gene: -
V gene: TRBV4-1
J gene: TRBJ2-1
clone size: -
CDR3 DNA: TGCGCCAGCAGCCAGAGGGGCCCTGCGGTGGAGGGGTATTATGAGCAGTTCTTC
CDR3 protein: CASSQRGPAVEGYYEQFF

D gene: TRBD2
V gene: TRBV20-1
J gene: TRBJ2-5
clone size: once
CDR3 DNA: TGCAGTGCTAGAAAGACTAGCGGGAGGGAGGACAATGAGCAGTACTTC
CDR3 protein: CSARKTSGREDNEQYF

D gene: -
V gene: TRBV6-5
J gene: TRBJ2-3
clone size: few
CDR3 DNA: TGTGCCAGCAGTTACACCAGGGCAGATACGCAGTATTTT
CDR3 protein: CASSYTRADTQYF

D gene: -
V gene: TRBV18
J gene: TRBJ1-2
clone size: few
CDR3 DNA: TGTGCCAGCTCACCACAAGTTCAGGCAAACTATGGCTACACCTTC
CDR3 protein: CASSPQVQANYGYTF

D gene: -
V gene: TRBV19
J gene: TRBJ2-6
clone size: -
CDR3 DNA: TGTGCCAGTAGTACAACTGGGGCCAACGTCCTGACTTTC
CDR3 protein: CASSTTGANVLTF

D gene: -
V gene: TRBV12-3/TRBV12-4
J gene: TRBJ1-1
clone size: -
CDR3 DNA: TGTGCCAGCACCTTAGGCGAGGGGGGCCAAGCTTTCTTT
CDR3 protein: CASTLGEGGQAFF

D gene: TRBD2
V gene: TRBV3-1
J gene: TRBJ2-7
clone size: -
CDR3 DNA: TGTGCCAGCAGGGGGGGGGAGGCGAGCTCCTACAATGAGCAGTACTTC
CDR3 protein: CASRGGEASSYNEQYF

D gene: -
V gene: TRBV9
J gene: TRBJ2-5
clone size: -
CDR3 DNA: TGTGCCAGCAGCGTACAGGGGGGGGATAAGACCCAGTACTTC
CDR3 protein: CASSVQGGDKTQYF

D gene: -
V gene: TRBV7-9
J gene: TRBJ1-5
clone size: few
CDR3 DNA: TGTGCCAGCAGCTCCTTATCGCAGCCCCAGCATTTT
CDR3 protein: CASSSLSQPQHF

D gene: -
V gene: TRBV6-2/TRBV6-3
J gene: TRBJ2-5
clone size: -
CDR3 DNA: TGTGCCAGCAGTTTCCCCCTTGCACAGACCCAGTACTTC
CDR3 protein: CASSFPLAQTQYF

D gene: -
V gene: TRBV3-1
J gene: TRBJ2-2
clone size: -
CDR3 DNA: TGTGCCAGCAGCCAGGATCTAGGCGTCGTCACCGGGGAGCTGTTTTTT
CDR3 protein: CASSQDLGVVTGELFF